Each of the 27 T cell receptor beta chains below was sequenced from the same sample in a study of PD-L1 blockade in urothelial cancer. Profiled with immunoSEQ multiplex PCR; TCRdb holds only in-frame clones, not every one. Here the sample spans 100,000 or so clones, approximately 91% being singletons. Specimen: PBMCs, collected around atezolizumab (anti-PD-L1) treatment. All receptors come from a woman of 80 years or more with urothelial cancer.

This chain uses TRBV4-1 with TRBJ1-4; D is perhaps TRBD1 (5 bases). Germline V gives CDR1 MGHRA, CDR2 YSYEKL. Trimming took 4 bases from V and 8 from J, leaving 11 bases between them. This CDR3 spans 13 amino acids. The CDR3 bases are TGCGCCAGCAGCCTGCAGGGAAACGAAAAACTGTTTTTT. It encodes CASSLQGNEKLFF.

This chain uses TRBV27 with TRBJ1-1; no clear D. The CDR3 runs to 17 residues. V lost 3 bases and J lost 6, with 23 bases in between. In germline, CDR1 is MNHEY, CDR2 SMNVEV (reference sequence). The CDR3 is CASSLVPHRALAPEAFF. As DNA, the CDR3 is TGTGCCAGCAGTTTGGTCCCCCACAGAGCCCTAGCCCCTGAAGCTTTCTTT.

The chain joins TRBV27 to TRBJ2-7; no clear D gene. CDR1 is MNHEY and CDR2 is SMNVEV in the germline V gene (reference sequence). This CDR3 contains 15 residues. V was pared by 5 bases and J by 0 bases, with 14 bases between. This CDR3 reads CASSEEIASSYEQYF. The CDR3 nucleotides are TGTGCCAGCAGTGAGGAGATCGCCAGCTCCTACGAGCAGTACTTC.

The rearrangement joins TRBV2 to TRBJ2-7, with TRBD2 matching over 13 bases. With V trimmed by 6 bases and J by 4 bases, 6 bases remained unmatched. The CDR3 spans 15 residues. Looked up from germline, CDR1 is SNHLY and CDR2 is FYNNEI. CDR3 nucleotide sequence: TGTGCCAGCAGAGAGAGGACTAGCGGGAGTTACGAGCAGTACTTC. It specifies CASRERTSGSYEQYF.

The chain recombines TRBV4-2 with TRBJ2-1; perhaps TRBD2 as D (6 bases). The CDR3 is made up of 16 amino acids. Deletions cut 1 base from V and 6 bases from J, with 16 bases between. Germline V gene data show CDR1 as LGHNA and CDR2 as YNFKEQ. CDR3 coding DNA: TGTGCCAGCAGCCAAGGGTGGAGGGAATGGTCCAATGAGCAGTTCTTC. It codes for CASSQGWREWSNEQFF.

The chain carries TRBV19 and TRBJ2-1; weak D call: TRBD1 (6 bases). This CDR3 comprises 15 residues. The germline CDR1 and CDR2 sequences are LNHDA and SQIVND (reference sequence). V lost 4 bases to trimming and J lost 10 bases, with 20 bases between them. CDR3 region: CASSTSDRTGQEQFF. The DNA of the CDR3 is TGTGCCAGTAGTACCAGCGACAGGACCGGTCAAGAGCAGTTCTTC.

The gene calls are TRBV6-5 and TRBJ1-3; a possible D gene is TRBD1 (5 bases). The CDR3 contains 14 residues. Between the trimmed V and J ends, which lost 6 bases and 1 base, there was a span of 10 bases. CDR1 MNHEY and CDR2 SVGAGI come from the germline V gene. The CDR3 region has the DNA TGTGCCAGCAGCCCCGACAGATCTGGAAACACCATATATTTT. Its translation: CASSPDRSGNTIYF.

The rearrangement joins TRBV5-4 to TRBJ2-1; D might be TRBD1 (5 bases). V shed 0 bases and J shed 2 bases, with 9 bases lying between them. The germline V gene has CDR1 SGHNT and CDR2 YYREEE (reference sequence). This CDR3 region has 15 residues. The CDR3: CASSLDQGTYNEQFF. The CDR3, as DNA: TGTGCCAGCAGCTTGGATCAGGGTACCTACAATGAGCAGTTCTTC.

V usage is TRBV27 and J usage is TRBJ2-7; D may be TRBD2 (6 bases). Trimming stripped 6 bases from V and 0 bases from J, with 15 bases between. This CDR3 is 15 amino acids long. Germline V gene lookup returns CDR1 MNHEY and CDR2 SMNVEV (reference sequence). CDR3 nucleotides: TGTGCCAGCAGACCCGGGACTCACAGCTCCTACGAGCAGTACTTC. Protein product: CASRPGTHSSYEQYF.

The chain has TRBV5-1 and TRBJ2-5; 7 positions agree with TRBD2. The trim removed 2 bases at V and 5 bases at J, leaving 9 bases unmatched. The CDR3 length is 15 residues. Germline values: CDR1 SGHRS, CDR2 YFSETQ. The CDR3 loop reads CASSFGASGSETQYF. The CDR3 DNA reads TGCGCCAGCAGCTTCGGGGCTAGCGGTTCCGAGACCCAGTACTTC. The full variable domain, completed using reference TRBV5-1 and TRBJ2-5, is KAGVTQTPRYLIKTRGQQVTLSCSPISGHRSVSWYQQTPGQGLQFLFEYFSETQRNKGNFPGRFSGRQFSNSRSEMNVSTLELGDSALYLCASSFGASGSETQYFGPGTRLLVL.

The J gene is TRBJ2-2, the V gene TRBV29-1, with D tentatively TRBD1 (6 bases). V gave up 3 bases and J gave up 4 bases, with 12 bases separating them. CDR3 length equals 14 residues. Germline loops: CDR1 SQVTM, CDR2 ANQGSEA. Here the CDR3 reads CSVEDSSTTGELFF. As DNA, the CDR3 is TGCAGCGTTGAGGACAGCTCGACCACCGGGGAGCTGTTTTTT.

This clone has a handful of counts. The chain recombines TRBV18 with TRBJ2-6, with TRBD2 identical over 7 bases. Germline V CDR1 and CDR2: KGHSH, LQKENI. CDR3 size: 16 residues. Trimming cost V 5 bases and J 0 bases; bases outside gene matches: 4. In DNA, the CDR3 is TGTGCCAGCTCAACGGGGGGAGTCTCTGGGGCCAACGTCCTGACTTTC. This gives the protein CASSTGGVSGANVLTF.

The V call is TRBV9, the J call TRBJ1-4; no clear D. V shed 4 bases and J shed 4 bases, with 20 bases lying between them. The CDR3 contains 17 residues. CDR1 and CDR2 from the germline V gene are SGDLS and YYNGEE. CDR3 nucleotide sequence: TGTGCCAGCAGCCCGCAGCTAGTTCTCGGACTTAATGAAAAACTGTTTTTT. It encodes CASSPQLVLGLNEKLFF. Complete variable domain (other parts from reference TRBV9 and TRBJ1-4): DSGVTQTPKHLITATGQRVTLRCSPRSGDLSVYWYQQSLDQGLQFLIQYYNGEERAKGNILERFSAQQFPDLHSELNLSSLELGDSALYFCASSPQLVLGLNEKLFFGSGTQLSVL.

This clone was detected only a few times. CDR3 bases: TGTGCCAGCAGCGTAGGGCAGGGGTGGCAGCCCCAGCATTTT. This translates into CASSVGQGWQPQHF. The genes are TRBV9 and TRBJ1-5; tentatively, D is TRBD1 (6 bases). Per germline, CDR1 SGDLS and CDR2 YYNGEE. Trimming removed 0 bases at V and 7 bases at J, with 11 bases between. The CDR3 has 14 residues. Variable domain in full (rest from reference TRBV9 and TRBJ1-5): DSGVTQTPKHLITATGQRVTLRCSPRSGDLSVYWYQQSLDQGLQFLIQYYNGEERAKGNILERFSAQQFPDLHSELNLSSLELGDSALYFCASSVGQGWQPQHFGDGTRLSIL.

The genes are TRBV18 and TRBJ2-6; 7 bases fit TRBD2. CDR3 length: 18 residues. V trimming: 3 bases; J trimming: 0 bases; junction bases outside the gene matches: 8. Germline lookup yields CDR1 KGHSH and CDR2 LQKENI. In DNA form, the CDR3 reads TGTGCCAGCTCACCCCCTAGGGCTAGCGGCTCTGGGGCCAACGTCCTGACTTTC. Its translation is CASSPPRASGSGANVLTF.

V usage is TRBV6-1 and J usage is TRBJ2-7; D perhaps matches TRBD1 (5 bases). The CDR3 sequence is 13 residues long. Trimming removed 2 bases at V and 5 bases at J, with 10 bases between. Looked up from germline, CDR1 is MNHNS and CDR2 is SASEGT. CDR3: CASSERSRDEQYF. The CDR3 DNA follows: TGTGCCAGCAGTGAACGGTCCAGGGACGAGCAGTACTTC.

The rearrangement joins TRBV10-3 to TRBJ2-7, with 9 bases fitting TRBD2. The CDR3 length is 15 residues. The germline gives CDR1 ENHRY, CDR2 SYGVKD. The trim removed 0 bases at V and 2 bases at J, leaving 2 bases unmatched. As DNA, the CDR3 is TGTGCCATCAGTGAGTCGGTAGCGGGAGCCTACGAGCAGTACTTC. Translating it yields CAISESVAGAYEQYF.

The V and J genes are TRBV15 and TRBJ2-2; D is uncertain. Germline values: CDR1 LNHNV, CDR2 YYDKDF (reference sequence). This CDR3 contains 12 residues. Deletions cut 1 base from V and 8 bases from J, with 5 bases between. The CDR3: CATSRAEGELFF. Here the CDR3 DNA reads TGTGCCACCAGCAGAGCGGAGGGGGAGCTGTTTTTT.

V usage is TRBV5-1 and J usage is TRBJ1-1; D is unclear. The V gene lost 0 bases and the J gene lost 4 bases, with 10 bases spanning the gap. CDR1 is SGHRS, CDR2 YFSETQ, per germline. The CDR3 is made up of 14 amino acids. CDR3 in DNA: TGCGCCAGCAGCTTGGACCGGGCGGGCACTGAAGCTTTCTTT. It is translated as CASSLDRAGTEAFF. Full variable domain (rest looked up from reference TRBV5-1 and TRBJ1-1): KAGVTQTPRYLIKTRGQQVTLSCSPISGHRSVSWYQQTPGQGLQFLFEYFSETQRNKGNFPGRFSGRQFSNSRSEMNVSTLELGDSALYLCASSLDRAGTEAFFGQGTRLTVV.

The chain employs TRBV5-1 and TRBJ2-3; 9 positions agree with TRBD1. V gave up 4 bases and J gave up 0 bases; unmatched junction bases: 3. The germline V gene encodes CDR1 SGHRS and CDR2 YFSETQ. There are 15 residues in the CDR3. CDR3 amino acids: CASSTGQGSTDTQYF. The CDR3 nucleotides read TGCGCCAGCAGCACGGGACAGGGCAGCACAGATACGCAGTATTTT.

The chain employs TRBV30 and TRBJ2-1, with 10 positions matching TRBD1. The length of the CDR3 is 15 residues. V lost 0 bases and J lost 3; bases outside the gene matches: 2. Germline values: CDR1 GTSNPN, CDR2 SVGIG (reference sequence). CDR3: CAWSVRDRGYNEQFF. The CDR3 DNA follows: TGTGCCTGGAGTGTCCGGGACAGGGGCTACAATGAGCAGTTCTTC.

V is TRBV7-2 and J is TRBJ1-1; 8 positions agree with TRBD1. The CDR3 is 15 residues long. The V gene end was trimmed by 5 bases and the J gene end by 4 bases; junction bases not matched to a gene: 9. Germline assignment: CDR1 SGHTA and CDR2 FQGNSA. The CDR3 DNA reads as TGTGCCAGCAGCACACTACAGGGGGTGAGCACTGAAGCTTTCTTT. Translated, it gives CASSTLQGVSTEAFF.

This clone was recorded once. The J gene is TRBJ2-5, the V gene TRBV19; 7 nucleotides line up with TRBD1. Germline assignment: CDR1 LNHDA and CDR2 SQIVND (reference sequence). J gave up 1 base and V 5 bases, and 4 bases lay outside the gene matches. The CDR3 spans 14 residues. The CDR3 sequence is CASSPRQGQETQYF. In nucleotides, the CDR3 is TGTGCCAGTAGTCCACGACAGGGCCAAGAGACCCAGTACTTC.

This clone was counted a single time. The rearrangement uses TRBV5-1 and TRBJ1-1; the D gene is possibly TRBD1 (6 bases). V lost 0 bases and J 2 bases, leaving 8 bases between the germline ends. Germline V gene sequence: CDR1 SGHRS, CDR2 YFSETQ. CDR3 length equals 14 residues. CDR3 sequence reads: CASSLVQGNTEAFF. The CDR3 coding sequence is TGCGCCAGCAGCTTGGTACAGGGAAACACTGAAGCTTTCTTT.

The chain recombines TRBV9 with TRBJ2-1, with 7 bases fitting TRBD1. The CDR3 contains 15 residues. CDR1 and CDR2 (germline): SGDLS, YYNGEE. Trimming at V came to 2 bases and at J to 3 bases, leaving 5 bases not matched to a gene. The CDR3: CASSVQAGGYNEQFF. DNA of the CDR3: TGTGCCAGCAGCGTTCAGGCAGGGGGCTACAATGAGCAGTTCTTC. Supplemented by reference TRBV9 and TRBJ2-1, the full variable domain reads DSGVTQTPKHLITATGQRVTLRCSPRSGDLSVYWYQQSLDQGLQFLIQYYNGEERAKGNILERFSAQQFPDLHSELNLSSLELGDSALYFCASSVQAGGYNEQFFGPGTRLTVL.

This rearrangement joins TRBV19 to TRBJ1-5, with a possible D match to TRBD1 (5 bases). From germline, CDR1 is LNHDA and CDR2 SQIVND (reference sequence). This CDR3 region has 15 residues. V was shortened by 6 bases and J by 0 bases, with 12 bases between the two germline ends. CDR3 in amino acids: CASRSPQGSNQPQHF. The CDR3 DNA is TGTGCCAGTAGATCCCCCCAGGGTAGCAATCAGCCCCAGCATTTT. The full variable domain, in which reference TRBV19 and TRBJ1-5 provide the parts outside the CDR3, is DGGITQSPKYLFRKEGQNVTLSCEQNLNHDAMYWYRQDPGQGLRLIYYSQIVNDFQKGDIAEGYSVSREKKESFPLTVTSAQKNPTAFYLCASRSPQGSNQPQHFGDGTRLSIL.

The J gene is TRBJ1-2, the V gene TRBV10-1; TRBD1 is a possible D gene (5 bases). The germline V gene encodes CDR1 WNHNN and CDR2 SYGVQD (reference sequence). Trimming shortened V by 6 bases and J by 4 bases, and 24 bases separated the two germline ends. CDR3 size: 17 residues. The CDR3 bases are TGCGCCAGCAGGGAAAGGACAAGCCGAGAGCGATTCTATGGCTACACCTTC. It encodes CASRERTSRERFYGYTF.